Listed here are 5 T cell receptor beta chains from one sample, sequenced in a study of Graves' ophthalmopathy and Graves' hyperthyroidism. The study amplified TCR beta CDR3 regions using RNA transcripts. First-round RT-PCR used HTBI primers; second-round multiplex PCR followed. TCRdb ran MiXCR on the multiplex PCR reads and lists one entry per CDR3 protein. The sample contains 600,000 to 650,000 distinct CDR3 sequences, 22% of which appear only once. Material: peripheral blood. The receptors come from a woman under 30 with stable Graves' hyperthyroidism. Some clones in this sample may be carry-over from other donors' samples.

A remark on this clonotype: A much more abundant neighbour one base away suggests this may be a read error. The chain recombines TRBV10-3 with TRBJ1-2, with no clear D. Germline V gene data show CDR1 as ENHRY and CDR2 as SYGVKD. This CDR3 comprises 13 residues. CDR3 sequence: CAFSDLRLYGYTF. The CDR3 DNA reads TGTGCCTTCAGTGACCTGCGGCTTTATGGCTACACCTTC.

This clonotype was counted at least ten times. V usage is TRBV6-1 and J usage is TRBJ2-5, with D perhaps matching TRBD1 or TRBD2 (7 bases each). The CDR3 is 15 amino acids. Looked up from germline, CDR1 is MNHNS and CDR2 is SASEGT. V gave up 8 bases and J gave up 0 bases, with 16 bases separating them. This CDR3 reads CASGGGRGYQETQYF. CDR3 nucleotides: TGTGCCAGCGGCGGGGGCAGGGGGTACCAAGAGACCCAGTACTTC.

The sample holds many counts of this clonotype. The chain uses TRBV2 and TRBJ2-7; D not resolved. Germline values: CDR1 SNHLY, CDR2 FYNNEI. Deletions cut 4 bases from V and 6 bases from J, with 10 bases between. This CDR3 has 12 amino acids. The CDR3 sequence: CASSAPHGEQYF. The CDR3 DNA reads TGTGCCAGCAGTGCTCCACATGGCGAGCAGTACTTC.

This chain links TRBV19 with TRBJ1-1; D call uncertain. Trimming removed 6 bases from V and 4 bases from J, with 9 bases in between. Germline CDR1 reads LNHDA; CDR2 reads SQIVND (reference sequence). This CDR3 comprises 12 residues. CDR3 coding DNA: TGTGCCAGTAGGCATATCCGCACTGAAGCTTTCTTT. It translates to CASRHIRTEAFF.

This clonotype was picked up many times. The chain recombines TRBV15 with TRBJ1-2; 9 nucleotides agree with TRBD1. Unmatched junction bases numbered 6, after V lost 4 bases and J lost 6 bases. CDR3 size: 14 residues. Germline V CDR1 and CDR2: LNHNV, YYDKDF (reference sequence). CDR3 sequence (DNA): TGTGCCACCAGCATCACCGGGACAGGGAATGGCTACACCTTC. Its translation is CATSITGTGNGYTF.